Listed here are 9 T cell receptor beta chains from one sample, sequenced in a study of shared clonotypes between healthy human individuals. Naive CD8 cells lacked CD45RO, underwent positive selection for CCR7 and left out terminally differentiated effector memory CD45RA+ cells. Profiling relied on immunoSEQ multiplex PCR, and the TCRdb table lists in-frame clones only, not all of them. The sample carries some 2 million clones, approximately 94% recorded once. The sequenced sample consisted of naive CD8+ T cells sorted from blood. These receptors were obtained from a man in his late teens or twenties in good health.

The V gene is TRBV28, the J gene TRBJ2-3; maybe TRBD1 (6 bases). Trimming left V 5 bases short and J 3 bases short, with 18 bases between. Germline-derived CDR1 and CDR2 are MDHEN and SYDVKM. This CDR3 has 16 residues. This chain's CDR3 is CASSPNGTPLTDTQYF. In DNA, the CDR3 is TGTGCCAGCAGTCCCAACGGGACACCCCTTACAGATACGCAGTATTTT.

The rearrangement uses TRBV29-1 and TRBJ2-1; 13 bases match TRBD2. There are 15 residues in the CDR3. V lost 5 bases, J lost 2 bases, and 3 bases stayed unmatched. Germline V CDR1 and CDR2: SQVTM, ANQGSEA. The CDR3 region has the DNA TGCAGCGTTCGAGGACTAGCGGGGGCCTACAATGAGCAGTTCTTC. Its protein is CSVRGLAGAYNEQFF.

CDR3 sequence (DNA): TGTGCCAGCACCGACGTTGGACAGGGCATGGAGACCCAGTACTTC. Protein sequence: CASTDVGQGMETQYF. The chain recombines TRBV27 with TRBJ2-5; TRBD1 agrees at 8 bases. The junction had 12 bases not matched to a gene; V was cut back by 7 bases and J by 5 bases. This CDR3 spans 15 amino acids. Germline lookup yields CDR1 MNHEY and CDR2 SMNVEV (reference sequence).

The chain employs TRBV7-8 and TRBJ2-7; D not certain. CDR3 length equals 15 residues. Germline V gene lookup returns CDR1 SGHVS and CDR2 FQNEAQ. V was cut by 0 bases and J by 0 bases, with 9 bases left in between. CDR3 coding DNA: TGTGCCAGCAGCTTAGCGTTGGCCTTCTCCTACGAGCAGTACTTC. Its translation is CASSLALAFSYEQYF.

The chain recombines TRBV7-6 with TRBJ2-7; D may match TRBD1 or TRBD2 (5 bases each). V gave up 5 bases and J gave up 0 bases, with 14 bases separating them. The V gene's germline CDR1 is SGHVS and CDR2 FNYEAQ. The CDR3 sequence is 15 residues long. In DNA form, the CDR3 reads TGTGCCAGCAGCCAGGGCGGGTTGTTCTCCTACGAGCAGTACTTC. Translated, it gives CASSQGGLFSYEQYF.

CDR3 DNA sequence: TGTGCCATCCTTCTCGCAGATACGCAGTATTTT. Amino acids: CAILLADTQYF. The chain employs TRBV10-3 and TRBJ2-3; no firm D call. Germline CDR1 is ENHRY and CDR2 is SYGVKD. Between the trimmed V and J ends, which lost 8 bases and 4 bases, there was a span of 7 bases. The CDR3 has 11 amino acids.

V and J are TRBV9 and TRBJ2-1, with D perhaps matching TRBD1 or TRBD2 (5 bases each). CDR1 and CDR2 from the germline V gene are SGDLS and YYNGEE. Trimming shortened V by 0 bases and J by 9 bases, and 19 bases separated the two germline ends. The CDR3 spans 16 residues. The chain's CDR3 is CASSVGTGLDEAEQFF. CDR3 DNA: TGTGCCAGCAGCGTAGGTACAGGACTTGATGAGGCTGAGCAGTTCTTC.

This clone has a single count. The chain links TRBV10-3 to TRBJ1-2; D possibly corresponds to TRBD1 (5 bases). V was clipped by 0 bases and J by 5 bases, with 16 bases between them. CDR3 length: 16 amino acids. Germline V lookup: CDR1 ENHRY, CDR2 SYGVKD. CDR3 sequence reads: CAISESGEGRGYGYTF. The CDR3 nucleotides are TGTGCCATCAGTGAGTCCGGGGAGGGGCGAGGATATGGCTACACCTTC.

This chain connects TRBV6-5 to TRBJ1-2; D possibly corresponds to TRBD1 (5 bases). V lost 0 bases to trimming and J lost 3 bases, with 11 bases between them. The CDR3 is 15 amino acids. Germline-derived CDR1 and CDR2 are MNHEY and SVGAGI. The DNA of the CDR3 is TGTGCCAGCAGTTACTCGAATACAGGCTACTATGGCTACACCTTC. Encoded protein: CASSYSNTGYYGYTF.